One and the same sample provided the 12 T cell receptor beta chains below, sequenced in a study of CD8 T cells in Susac syndrome. cDNA came from approximately 0.5 to 1 ug RNA primed by random hexamers. TCRdb independently ran MiXCR on the immunoSEQ multiplex PCR reads; one entry per CDR3 protein. The sample has about 160,000 distinct CDR3 sequences, roughly nine tenths seen once. Material for sequencing was CD4+ T cells from PBMCs. The receptors stem from a human donor in good health.

With regard to this clonotype: At one end, the junction sequence differs from germline, possibly due to a read error. The CDR3 nucleotides read TGTGCCAGCAGAGGGACAGGGTCACTCCTCCACTTT. As protein: CASRGTGSLLHF. This chain joins TRBV2 and TRBJ1-6; TRBD1 matches 9 bases. Germline lookup yields CDR1 SNHLY and CDR2 FYNNEI. The CDR3 contains 12 residues.

V is TRBV5-1 and J is TRBJ1-2, with D unclear. The CDR3 sequence is 13 residues long. V was trimmed by 0 bases and J by 6 bases, leaving 9 bases between them. Germline CDR1 is SGHRS and CDR2 is YFSETQ. The CDR3 region is CASSLASGNGYTF. CDR3 coding DNA: TGCGCCAGCAGCTTGGCGTCGGGAAATGGCTACACCTTC.

The gene calls are TRBV7-9 and TRBJ2-7; 11 nucleotides agree with TRBD2. Germline-derived CDR1 and CDR2 are SEHNR and FQNEAQ (reference sequence). V shed 5 bases and J 2 bases; nucleotides not matched to a gene: 5. The CDR3 loop spans 15 amino acids. DNA for the CDR3: TGTGCCAGCAGCCCCTCACTAGCGGGAGCCTACGAGCAGTACTTC. Amino acids: CASSPSLAGAYEQYF. Combining the CDR3 with reference TRBV7-9 and TRBJ2-7 gives the whole variable domain DTGVSQNPRHKITKRGQNVTFRCDPISEHNRLYWYRQTLGQGPEFLTYFQNEAQLEKSRLLSDRFSAERPKGSFSTLEIQRTEQGDSAMYLCASSPSLAGAYEQYFGPGTRLTVT.

V is TRBV7-3 and J is TRBJ2-5; 9 bases line up with TRBD1. The CDR3 contains 16 residues. Germline V lookup: CDR1 SGHTA, CDR2 FQGTGA. V lost 0 bases, J lost 1 base, and 3 bases stayed unmatched. The CDR3 nucleotides read TGTGCCAGCAGCTTAACTACAGGGGGCTTCCAAGAGACCCAGTACTTC. Its protein product is CASSLTTGGFQETQYF.

The chain couples TRBV30 to TRBJ2-2; D not certain. CDR1 and CDR2 from the germline V gene are GTSNPN and SVGIG (reference sequence). With 3 bases removed from V and 2 bases from J, the gap between germline ends came to 7 bases. This CDR3 contains 13 residues. CDR3 loop: CAWSTFNTGELFF. CDR3 nucleotide sequence: TGTGCCTGGAGCACCTTTAACACCGGGGAGCTGTTTTTT.

The J gene is TRBJ1-5, the V gene TRBV7-9, with TRBD1 matching 7 bases. The germline V gene encodes CDR1 SEHNR and CDR2 FQNEAQ (reference sequence). J gave up 3 bases and V 10 bases, and 3 bases lay outside the gene matches. This CDR3 is built from 12 residues. The CDR3 nucleotides are TGTGCCACGGGACAGATCAATCAGCCCCAGCATTTT. Translation gives CATGQINQPQHF.

This clonotype was counted a few times. The chain joins TRBV5-1 to TRBJ2-3; TRBD2 is a possible D gene (5 bases). Germline CDR1 reads SGHRS; CDR2 reads YFSETQ. This CDR3 is 14 amino acids long. Trimming took off 0 bases at V and 5 bases at J, with 10 bases between the two ends. CDR3 sequence (DNA): TGCGCCAGCAGCTTGGCGGACTCAAAAGATACGCAGTATTTT. Translation gives CASSLADSKDTQYF.

This chain connects TRBV25-1 to TRBJ1-2, with D possibly TRBD1 on 6 matching bases. Germline V lookup: CDR1 MGHDK, CDR2 SYGVNS. This CDR3 has 21 residues. V shed 1 base and J shed 0 bases, with 27 bases lying between them. Here the CDR3 reads CASSESMWGGAGAVPNYGYTF. The CDR3 DNA reads as TGTGCCAGCAGTGAATCGATGTGGGGGGGTGCGGGGGCCGTTCCTAACTATGGCTACACCTTC.

The chain recombines TRBV5-4 with TRBJ2-7; 7 bases fit TRBD1. Germline assignment: CDR1 SGHNT and CDR2 YYREEE (reference sequence). This CDR3 has 13 amino acids. V was pared by 4 bases and J by 3 bases, with 4 bases of the junction left unmatched. Here the CDR3 DNA reads TGTGCCAGCAGCCGGGACAGCTACTACGAGCAGTACTTC. As protein: CASSRDSYYEQYF.

CDR3 in amino acids: CASTWGQYNSPLHF. CDR3 coding DNA: TGTGCCAGCACCTGGGGACAGTATAATTCACCCCTCCACTTT. V is TRBV12-3 or TRBV12-4 and J is TRBJ1-6; TRBD1 aligns across 7 bases. The CDR3 has 14 amino acids. J lost 4 bases, V lost 7 bases, and 4 bases had no gene match.

The gene calls are TRBV5-1 and TRBJ2-7, with D tentatively TRBD1 or TRBD2 (6 bases each). CDR1 and CDR2 from the germline V gene are SGHRS and YFSETQ. The V gene lost 3 bases and the J gene lost 1 base, with 14 bases spanning the gap. This CDR3 is built from 15 residues. The CDR3 loop reads CASSSQPGASYEQYF. The CDR3 nucleotides are TGCGCCAGCAGCTCCCAACCGGGGGCGTCCTACGAGCAGTACTTC.

The V gene is TRBV12-3 or TRBV12-4, the J gene TRBJ2-5; D is possibly TRBD1 or TRBD2 (5 bases each). V was trimmed by 6 bases and J by 6 bases, leaving 17 bases between them. CDR3 length equals 14 residues. The CDR3 loop reads CASRWGRSGKTQYF. DNA for the CDR3: TGTGCCAGCAGATGGGGCCGGTCCGGGAAGACCCAGTACTTC.